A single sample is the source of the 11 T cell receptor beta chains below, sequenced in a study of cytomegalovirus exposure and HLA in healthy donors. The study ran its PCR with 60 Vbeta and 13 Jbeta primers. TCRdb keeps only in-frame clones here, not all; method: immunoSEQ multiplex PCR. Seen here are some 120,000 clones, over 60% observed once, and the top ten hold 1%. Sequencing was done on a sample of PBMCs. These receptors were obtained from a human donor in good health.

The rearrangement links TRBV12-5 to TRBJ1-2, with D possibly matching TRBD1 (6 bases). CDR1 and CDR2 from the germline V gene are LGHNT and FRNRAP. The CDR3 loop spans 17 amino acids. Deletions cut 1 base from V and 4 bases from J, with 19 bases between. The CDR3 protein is CASGLASGGQRIYGYTF. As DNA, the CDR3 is TGTGCTAGTGGTTTGGCCTCCGGTGGACAGAGGATCTATGGCTACACCTTC. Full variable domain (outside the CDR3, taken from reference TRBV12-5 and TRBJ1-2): DARVTQTPRHKVTEMGQEVTMRCQPILGHNTVFWYRQTMMQGLELLAYFRNRAPLDDSGMPKDRFSAEMPDATLATLKIQPSEPRDSAVYFCASGLASGGQRIYGYTFGSGTRLTVV.

This CDR3 is CASGPGGPQETQYF. The DNA for the CDR3 is TGTGCCAGCGGGCCGGGGGGACCCCAAGAGACCCAGTACTTC. V and J are TRBV2 and TRBJ2-5; the match to TRBD2 covers 7 bases. Trimming at V came to 8 bases and at J to 1 base, leaving 7 bases not matched to a gene. Germline CDR1 is SNHLY and CDR2 is FYNNEI. This CDR3 is built from 14 residues.

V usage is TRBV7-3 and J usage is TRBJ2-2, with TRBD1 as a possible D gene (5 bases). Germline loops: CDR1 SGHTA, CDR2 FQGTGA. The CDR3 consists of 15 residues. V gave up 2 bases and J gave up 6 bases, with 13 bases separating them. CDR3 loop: CASSLVSGAAGELFF. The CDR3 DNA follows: TGTGCCAGCAGCTTAGTTAGTGGGGCCGCCGGGGAGCTGTTTTTT.

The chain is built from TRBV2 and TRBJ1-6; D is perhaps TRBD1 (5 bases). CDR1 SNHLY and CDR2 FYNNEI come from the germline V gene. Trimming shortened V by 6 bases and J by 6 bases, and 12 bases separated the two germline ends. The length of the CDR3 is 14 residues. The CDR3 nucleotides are TGTGCCAGCAGGTTCGGGGGGGGTAATTCACCCCTCCACTTT. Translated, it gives CASRFGGGNSPLHF.

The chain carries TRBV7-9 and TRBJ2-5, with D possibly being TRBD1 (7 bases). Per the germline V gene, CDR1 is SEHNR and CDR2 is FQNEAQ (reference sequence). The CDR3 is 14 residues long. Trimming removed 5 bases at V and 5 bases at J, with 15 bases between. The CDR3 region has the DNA TGTGCCAGCAGCCGAGTGACAGGGACTGAGACCCAGTACTTC. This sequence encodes CASSRVTGTETQYF.

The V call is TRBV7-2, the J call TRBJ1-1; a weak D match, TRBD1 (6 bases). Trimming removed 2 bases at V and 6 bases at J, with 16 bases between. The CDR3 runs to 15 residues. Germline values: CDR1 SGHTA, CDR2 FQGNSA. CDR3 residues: CASSLRRGASAEAFF. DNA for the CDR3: TGTGCCAGCAGCTTAAGGCGGGGGGCAAGCGCTGAAGCTTTCTTT.

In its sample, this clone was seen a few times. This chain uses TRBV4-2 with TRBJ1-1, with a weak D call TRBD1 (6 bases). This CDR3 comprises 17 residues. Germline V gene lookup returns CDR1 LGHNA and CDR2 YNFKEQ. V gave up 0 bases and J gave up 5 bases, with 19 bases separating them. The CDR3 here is CASSQEQGTRVVTEAFF. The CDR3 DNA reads TGTGCCAGCAGCCAAGAACAGGGCACCCGGGTGGTTACTGAAGCTTTCTTT.

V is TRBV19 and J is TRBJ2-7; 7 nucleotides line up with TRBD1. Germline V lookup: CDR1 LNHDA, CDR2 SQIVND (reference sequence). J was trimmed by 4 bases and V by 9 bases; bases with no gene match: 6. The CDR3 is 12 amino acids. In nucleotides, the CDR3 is TGTGCCAGCGCTCAGGGGGATTACGAGCAGTACTTC. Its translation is CASAQGDYEQYF.

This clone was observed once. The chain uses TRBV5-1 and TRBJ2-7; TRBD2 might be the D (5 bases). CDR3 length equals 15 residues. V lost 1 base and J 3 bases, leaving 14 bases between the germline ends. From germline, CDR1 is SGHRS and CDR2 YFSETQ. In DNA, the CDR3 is TGCGCCAGCAGCTTGTCTAGCTTCCTAAACTACGAGCAGTACTTC. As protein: CASSLSSFLNYEQYF.

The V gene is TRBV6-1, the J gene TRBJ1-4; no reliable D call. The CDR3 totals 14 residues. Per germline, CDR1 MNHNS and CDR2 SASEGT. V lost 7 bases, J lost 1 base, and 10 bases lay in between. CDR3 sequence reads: CASNLEGTNEKLFF. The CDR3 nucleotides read TGTGCCAGCAATTTGGAGGGAACTAATGAAAAACTGTTTTTT.

The CDR3 coding sequence is TGTGCCAGCAAGGGAGTTAGGTCTGGGAACACTGAAGCTTTCTTT. Protein sequence: CASKGVRSGNTEAFF. The rearrangement joins TRBV28 to TRBJ1-1; no firm D call. CDR3 length: 15 amino acids. The V end lost 7 bases, the J end lost 1 base, and 16 bases lay between the germline ends. Germline V gene sequence: CDR1 MDHEN, CDR2 SYDVKM.